This T cell receptor beta chain was documented in a study of cytomegalovirus exposure and HLA in healthy donors. Germline loops: CDR1 MNHEY, CDR2 SMNVEV (reference sequence). The CDR3 is made up of 14 amino acids. Trimming removed 4 bases at V and 4 bases at J, with 14 bases between. PCR used 60 Vbeta primers and 13 Jbeta primers. Generated by immunoSEQ multiplex PCR, the TCRdb table keeps only in-frame clones and is missing some. Here the sample spans about 120,000 clones, roughly 83% being singletons. V usage is TRBV27 and J usage is TRBJ2-7; TRBD2 is a possible D gene (5 bases). Sequences were obtained from PBMCs. The sequence was obtained from a young man in good health and CMV-seropositive. The DNA of the CDR3 is TGTGCCAGCAGTTCCTTGGACGGGGAGTACGAGCAGTACTTC. This translates into CASSSLDGEYEQYF.